The 26 T cell receptor beta chains listed next were all sequenced from one sample in a study of blood T cell repertoires in COVID-19. Clones were read by immunoSEQ multiplex PCR, and TCRdb kept only the in-frame ones, dropping some. The sample consists of approximately 200,000 clones, approximately 81% of them appearing once. Sequencing was done on a sample of PBMCs or T cells enriched from blood (not recorded which). The source is a man aged 40-50 years who had recovered from COVID-19.

V usage is TRBV28 and J usage is TRBJ1-2, with a possible D match to TRBD1 (5 bases). This CDR3 has 14 residues. Trimming stripped 2 bases from V and 3 bases from J, with 10 bases between. The germline V gene has CDR1 MDHEN and CDR2 SYDVKM. The CDR3 nucleotides are TGTGCCAGCAGTTTAGAGGCAGGGTACTATGGCTACACCTTC. It specifies CASSLEAGYYGYTF.

The chain couples TRBV30 to TRBJ1-1; the match to TRBD1 covers 7 bases. The CDR3 has 12 residues. CDR1 is GTSNPN and CDR2 is SVGIG in the germline V gene (reference sequence). In DNA form, the CDR3 reads TGTGCGACCGACAGGGTTCTCACTGAAGCTTTCTTT. Protein sequence: CATDRVLTEAFF.

This clone has just one count. This chain links TRBV7-3 with TRBJ2-3; 12 bases are shared with TRBD2. V was clipped by 5 bases and J by 0 bases; unmatched bases: 15. Germline V gene sequence: CDR1 SGHTA, CDR2 FQGTGA. The CDR3 loop spans 20 amino acids. The CDR3 DNA reads TGTGCCAGCAGCCCCAACTTCGGGACTAGCGGGTCCGCTAGCACAGATACGCAGTATTTT. Its protein is CASSPNFGTSGSASTDTQYF. Drawing the rest from reference TRBV7-3 and TRBJ2-3, the complete variable domain is GAGVSQTPSNKVTEKGKYVELRCDPISGHTALYWYRQSLGQGPEFLIYFQGTGAADDSGLPNDRFFAVRPEGSVSTLKIQRTERGDSAVYLCASSPNFGTSGSASTDTQYFGPGTRLTVL.

This chain joins TRBV6-2 or TRBV6-3 and TRBJ1-2, with 10 bases lining up with TRBD1. The CDR3 is 16 amino acids. The germline CDR1 and CDR2 sequences are MNHEY and SVGEGT. J lost 5 bases, V lost 6 bases, and 12 bases had no gene match. The CDR3 sequence: CASSPGQGHPGYGYTF. The CDR3 DNA sequence: TGTGCCAGCAGCCCGGGACAGGGGCATCCTGGGTATGGCTACACCTTC.

This clone was seen only a few times. This chain joins TRBV27 and TRBJ2-1; a possible D gene is TRBD2 (6 bases). The CDR3 extends over 14 amino acids. V lost 5 bases, J lost 8 bases, and 16 bases lay in between. The germline V gene has CDR1 MNHEY and CDR2 SMNVEV (reference sequence). CDR3 DNA: TGTGCCAGCAGTGGGCTAGCGCAAAGGGATGAGCAGTTCTTC. Its translation is CASSGLAQRDEQFF.

The J gene is TRBJ1-4, the V gene TRBV3-1 (or the pseudogene TRBV3-2), with 7 bases lining up with TRBD1. CDR3 size: 14 residues. Germline V gives CDR1 LGHDT, CDR2 YNNKEL (reference sequence). With V trimmed by 4 bases and J by 3 bases, 2 bases remained unmatched. The chain's CDR3 is CASSRDSSNEKLFF. CDR3 coding DNA: TGTGCCAGCAGCCGGGACAGCTCTAATGAAAAACTGTTTTTT.

This clone was seen a single time. CDR3 in amino acids: CATSDRTGSMGNEQFF. CDR3 nucleotide sequence: TGTGCCACCAGTGACCGGACAGGGAGTATGGGAAATGAGCAGTTCTTC. The genes are TRBV24-1 and TRBJ2-1; 8 bases are a match to TRBD1. Germline-derived CDR1 and CDR2 are KGHDR and SFDVKD. The V and J ends lost 4 bases and 7 bases, in that order; junction bases with no gene match: 11. The CDR3 runs to 16 residues.

The genes are TRBV6-1 and TRBJ2-7, with TRBD2 matching over 10 bases. The germline V gene has CDR1 MNHNS and CDR2 SASEGT. The CDR3 is 17 amino acids. With 3 bases clipped from V and 1 base from J, the junction kept 9 bases outside the gene matches. In DNA, the CDR3 is TGTGCCAGCAGTGATCGGCTAGCGGGAGTACAGTCCTACGAGCAGTACTTC. This translates into CASSDRLAGVQSYEQYF.

J is TRBJ2-7 and V is TRBV6-5, with D perhaps matching TRBD1 (5 bases). V shed 6 bases and J shed 0 bases, with 12 bases lying between them. The CDR3 runs 14 residues. CDR1 MNHEY and CDR2 SVGAGI come from the germline V gene. CDR3 nucleotide sequence: TGTGCCAGCAGGGGGCCTGGGTTCTCCTACGAGCAGTACTTC. It codes for CASRGPGFSYEQYF.

Relative to its sample, this clone is medium-sized. The chain is built from TRBV6-4 and TRBJ2-3, with 8 bases fitting TRBD2. The CDR3 sequence is 15 residues long. CDR1 is MRHNA and CDR2 is SNTAGT in the germline V gene. The J segment lost 4 bases and the V segment lost 0 bases, leaving 3 bases of the junction unmatched. The DNA for the CDR3 is TGTGCCAGCAGTGACTCGACGGGAGGGCCAGATACGCAGTATTTT. Translated: CASSDSTGGPDTQYF.

For this clone: This CDR3 is also generated by other DNA sequences in the sample. V gene TRBV18 combines with J gene TRBJ2-7; D remains ambiguous. Germline CDR1 KGHSH, CDR2 LQKENI. The CDR3 has 12 amino acids. V was cut by 3 bases and J by 3 bases, with 6 bases left in between. The CDR3 region is CASSPTGYEQYF. The CDR3 DNA reads as TGTGCCAGCTCACCCACGGGCTACGAGCAGTACTTC.

This chain connects TRBV24-1 to TRBJ2-1, with TRBD1 matching 12 bases. The germline V gene encodes CDR1 KGHDR and CDR2 SFDVKD. The V segment lost 6 bases and the J segment 8 bases; nucleotides outside the gene matches: 7. The CDR3 length is 15 residues. DNA for the CDR3: TGTGCCACCAGTCGAGGGACAGGGGGCTTCTATGAGCAGTTCTTC. Its protein product is CATSRGTGGFYEQFF.

The V call is TRBV9, the J call TRBJ1-4, with a possible D match to TRBD1 (5 bases). The germline V gene encodes CDR1 SGDLS and CDR2 YYNGEE. V was cut by 4 bases and J by 4 bases, with 14 bases left in between. CDR3 length: 15 residues. CDR3 region: CASSPVGGINEKLFF. Written as DNA, the CDR3 is TGTGCCAGCAGCCCCGTGGGGGGTATTAATGAAAAACTGTTTTTT.

The gene calls are TRBV11-3 and TRBJ1-2, with 12 bases lining up with TRBD1. The J segment lost 4 bases and the V segment lost 1 base, leaving 7 bases of the junction unmatched. The germline gives CDR1 SGHNT, CDR2 YENEEA. CDR3 length: 17 residues. As DNA, the CDR3 is TGTGCCAGCAGCTTAGCGGGACAGGGGGCGCGGGGCTATGGCTACACCTTC. Protein sequence: CASSLAGQGARGYGYTF.

J is TRBJ1-5 and V is TRBV4-1; maybe TRBD1 (6 bases). CDR3 length: 14 residues. V was clipped by 4 bases and J by 6 bases, with 13 bases between them. Germline V gene lookup returns CDR1 MGHRA and CDR2 YSYEKL. The CDR3 spells CASSRTTGFQPQHF. The CDR3 DNA is TGCGCCAGCAGCCGAACAACAGGGTTTCAGCCCCAGCATTTT.

This clone was observed once. This chain connects TRBV18 to TRBJ1-1; D is uncertain. V was trimmed by 2 bases and J by 2 bases, leaving 6 bases between them. The CDR3 is 13 amino acids. Germline CDR1 KGHSH, CDR2 LQKENI. CDR3 loop: CASSPDTNTEAFF. In DNA form, the CDR3 reads TGTGCCAGCTCACCAGACACTAACACTGAAGCTTTCTTT.

The rearrangement uses TRBV6-5 and TRBJ1-5; D gene ambiguous. V shed 5 bases and J shed 2 bases, with 10 bases lying between them. Germline CDR1 reads MNHEY; CDR2 reads SVGAGI. CDR3 length: 14 amino acids. The CDR3 reads CASSRTSRNQPQHF. CDR3 DNA: TGTGCCAGCAGTCGGACTTCACGCAATCAGCCCCAGCATTTT.

The rearrangement uses TRBV3-1 (or the pseudogene TRBV3-2) and TRBJ2-5; D not resolved. This CDR3 has 12 residues. Per germline, CDR1 LGHDT and CDR2 YNNKEL (reference sequence). With 4 bases removed from V and 5 bases from J, the gap between germline ends came to 8 bases. The CDR3 DNA reads as TGTGCCAGCAGCCCGTCCGGTGAGACCCAGTACTTC. Its translation: CASSPSGETQYF.

The rearrangement uses TRBV9 and TRBJ2-1; no definite D call. Trimming took 3 bases from V and 11 from J, leaving 12 bases between them. The CDR3 has 12 residues. In germline, CDR1 is SGDLS, CDR2 YYNGEE. The CDR3 DNA follows: TGTGCCAGCAGCGCGGGTGGCGTTAAGCAGTTCTTC. As protein: CASSAGGVKQFF.

There are a few counts of this clone. V is TRBV7-6 and J is TRBJ1-1; D is uncertain. The CDR3 spans 14 residues. Per the germline V gene, CDR1 is SGHVS and CDR2 is FNYEAQ. V shed 2 bases and J shed 1 base, with 8 bases lying between them. The CDR3 bases are TGTGCCAGCAGCTTACTGAGAGGGAACACTGAAGCTTTCTTT. Protein sequence: CASSLLRGNTEAFF.

This clone was counted a few times. This chain connects TRBV15 to TRBJ1-1, with 7 bases aligning to TRBD1. The CDR3 has 18 residues. Germline values: CDR1 LNHNV, CDR2 YYDKDF (reference sequence). The trim removed 0 bases at V and 1 base at J, leaving 11 bases unmatched. CDR3 in amino acids: CATSRDRIPGQPNTEAFF. CDR3 DNA: TGTGCCACCAGCAGAGATAGGATCCCGGGACAGCCGAACACTGAAGCTTTCTTT.

V and J are TRBV11-2 and TRBJ1-1; D is unresolved. This CDR3 has 18 residues. V was trimmed by 3 bases and J by 1 base, leaving 21 bases between them. The germline CDR1 and CDR2 sequences are SGHAT and FQNNGV. This CDR3 reads CASSFFPPSTSSNTEAFF. The CDR3 DNA reads TGTGCCAGCAGCTTTTTCCCACCCTCGACATCGTCGAACACTGAAGCTTTCTTT.

This chain links TRBV6-4 with TRBJ2-3; D gene uncertain. The germline V gene has CDR1 MRHNA and CDR2 SNTAGT. The CDR3 runs to 16 residues. Trimming took 0 bases from V and 0 from J, leaving 10 bases between them. The CDR3 nucleotides are TGTGCCAGCAGTGACTCCACTACCACTAGCACAGATACGCAGTATTTT. Amino acid sequence: CASSDSTTTSTDTQYF.

Ten or more counts support this clone. The V and J genes are TRBV5-1 and TRBJ1-5; D ambiguous. The germline V gene has CDR1 SGHRS and CDR2 YFSETQ. V lost 4 bases and J lost 0, with 11 bases in between. This CDR3 has 15 residues. As DNA, the CDR3 is TGCGCCAGCAGCATGGACGGTTTTAGCAATCAGCCCCAGCATTTT. Its protein is CASSMDGFSNQPQHF.

The V call is TRBV4-1, the J call TRBJ1-5, with D perhaps matching TRBD1 (6 bases). The CDR3 loop spans 14 amino acids. Per germline, CDR1 MGHRA and CDR2 YSYEKL. The V end lost 5 bases, the J end lost 4 bases, and 12 bases lay between the germline ends. This chain's CDR3 is CASSGRTVNQPQHF. The CDR3 bases are TGCGCCAGCAGCGGCAGGACAGTTAATCAGCCCCAGCATTTT.

This chain connects TRBV5-1 to TRBJ1-1; TRBD1 matches at 8 bases. The CDR3 spans 16 residues. V lost 0 bases to trimming and J lost 1 base; unmatched junction nucleotides: 5. Germline CDR1 SGHRS, CDR2 YFSETQ. In DNA form, the CDR3 reads TGCGCCAGCAGCTTGGGCACAGGGGGTCAGAACACTGAAGCTTTCTTT. This sequence encodes CASSLGTGGQNTEAFF.